The 5 T cell receptor beta chains listed next were all sequenced from one sample in a study of control samples from healthy donors and cancer patients. Sequencing used immunoSEQ multiplex PCR; TCRdb keeps in-frame clones, though not all of them. Of approximately 140,000 clones detected, roughly 92% appear once; the ten largest clones hold about 12%. Source material: blood. The receptors here all came from a man between 35 and 55 years old in good health.

V usage is TRBV7-9 and J usage is TRBJ2-1, with 7 bases aligning to TRBD1. J lost 2 bases, V lost 5 bases, and 12 bases had no gene match. The CDR3 has 17 amino acids. Germline assignment: CDR1 SEHNR and CDR2 FQNEAQ (reference sequence). The DNA for the CDR3 is TGTGCCAGCAGCACGAACAGGGGCCTTTTGGCCTACAATGAGCAGTTCTTC. Its translation is CASSTNRGLLAYNEQFF.

The chain joins TRBV7-2 to TRBJ1-2; a weak D match, TRBD1 (5 bases). CDR3 length equals 15 residues. Germline V lookup: CDR1 SGHTA, CDR2 FQGNSA. With 0 bases removed from V and 4 bases from J, the gap between germline ends came to 12 bases. CDR3 sequence: CASSLAARDFYGYTF. The CDR3 bases are TGTGCCAGCAGCTTAGCAGCCAGGGATTTCTATGGCTACACCTTC.

Here the CDR3 DNA reads TGTGCCAGCAGTCCCCTCGGTCAGGTACAGGGTGCAACCGGGGAGCTGTTTTTT. Protein product: CASSPLGQVQGATGELFF. V usage is TRBV6-6 and J usage is TRBJ2-2, with D perhaps TRBD1 (6 bases). V gave up 5 bases and J gave up 5 bases, with 24 bases separating them. The CDR3 has 18 amino acids. The germline CDR1 and CDR2 sequences are MNHNY and SVGAGI (reference sequence).

This chain links TRBV5-1 with TRBJ1-1, with a tentative D call TRBD1 (6 bases). V was clipped by 4 bases and J by 5 bases, with 12 bases between them. This CDR3 spans 13 amino acids. Looked up from germline, CDR1 is SGHRS and CDR2 is YFSETQ. The CDR3 is CASSGGQETEAFF. In DNA form, the CDR3 reads TGCGCCAGCAGCGGGGGACAAGAAACTGAAGCTTTCTTT.

This clone appeared a single time. The CDR3 bases are TGTGCCACGGGGGGGGACAGGGAGAGCTCCTACAATGAGCAGTTCTTC. Amino acids: CATGGDRESSYNEQFF. The chain uses TRBV19 and TRBJ2-1, with a tentative D call TRBD1 (9 bases). The CDR3 has 16 amino acids. The germline V and J ends were trimmed by 10 bases and 0 bases, with 19 bases remaining between them. CDR1 LNHDA and CDR2 SQIVND come from the germline V gene (reference sequence).